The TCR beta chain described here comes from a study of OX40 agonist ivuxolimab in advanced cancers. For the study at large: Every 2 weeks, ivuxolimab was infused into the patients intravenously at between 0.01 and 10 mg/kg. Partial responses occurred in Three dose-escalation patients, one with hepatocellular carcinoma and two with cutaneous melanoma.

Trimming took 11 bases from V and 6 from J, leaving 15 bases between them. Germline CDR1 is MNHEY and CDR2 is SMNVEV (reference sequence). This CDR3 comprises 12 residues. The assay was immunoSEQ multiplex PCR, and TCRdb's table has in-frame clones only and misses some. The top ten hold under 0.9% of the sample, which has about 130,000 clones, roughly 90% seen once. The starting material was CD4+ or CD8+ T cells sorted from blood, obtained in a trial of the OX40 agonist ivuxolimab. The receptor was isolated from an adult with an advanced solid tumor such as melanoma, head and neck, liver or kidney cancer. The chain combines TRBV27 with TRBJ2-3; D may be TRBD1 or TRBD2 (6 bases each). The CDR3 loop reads CAGGPGIDTQYF. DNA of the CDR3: TGTGCCGGGGGGCCGGGCATCGATACGCAGTATTTT.